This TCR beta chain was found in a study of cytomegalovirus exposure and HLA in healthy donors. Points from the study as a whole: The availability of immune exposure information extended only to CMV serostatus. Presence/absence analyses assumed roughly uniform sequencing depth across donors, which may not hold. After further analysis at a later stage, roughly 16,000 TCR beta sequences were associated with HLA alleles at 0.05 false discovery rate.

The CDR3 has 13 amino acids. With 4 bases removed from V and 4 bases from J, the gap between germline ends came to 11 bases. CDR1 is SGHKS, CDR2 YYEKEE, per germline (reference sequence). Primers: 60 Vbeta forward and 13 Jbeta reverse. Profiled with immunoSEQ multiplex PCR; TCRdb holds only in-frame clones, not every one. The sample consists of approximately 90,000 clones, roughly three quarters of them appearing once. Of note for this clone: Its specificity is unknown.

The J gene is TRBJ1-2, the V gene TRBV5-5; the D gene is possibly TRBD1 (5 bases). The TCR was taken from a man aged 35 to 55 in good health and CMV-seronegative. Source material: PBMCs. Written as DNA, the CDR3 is TGTGCCAGCAGCACCACAGGTGTCTATGGCTACACCTTC. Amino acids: CASSTTGVYGYTF.